The T cell receptor (beta chain) described here comes from a study of blood T cell repertoires in COVID-19. Turning to the study itself: Collection of acute and convalescent COVID-19 samples took place in the United States, Italy and Spain.

There are 15 residues in the CDR3. Trimming at V came to 2 bases and at J to 3 bases, leaving 4 bases not matched to a gene. Per the germline V gene, CDR1 is LGHDT and CDR2 is YNNKEL (reference sequence). Authors' data handling: The authors estimated nucleated cell counts from reference gene primer amplification. Generated by immunoSEQ multiplex PCR, the TCRdb table keeps only in-frame clones and is missing some. V, J and clone size derive from that table, while D and trimming were established from the DNA sequence. In the table there are 42,000 or so clones, around 82% of which are singletons. The material sequenced was peripheral blood. The TCR sequence derives from a man older than 75 with acute or convalescent COVID-19. The genes are TRBV3-1 (or the pseudogene TRBV3-2) and TRBJ2-5, with 9 positions matching TRBD2. CDR3 sequence (DNA): TGTGCCAGCAGCCAACAGGCGGGAGGGGAAGAGACCCAGTACTTC. It codes for CASSQQAGGEETQYF.